This T cell receptor (beta chain) was observed in a study of blood T cell dynamics during melanoma immunotherapy. Turning to the study itself: Standard first-line treatment here was pembrolizumab or nivolumab plus ipilimumab in metastatic melanoma.

Data came from immunoSEQ multiplex PCR; TCRdb stores just in-frame clones and leaves some out. In the table there are some 16,000 clones, roughly 84% of which are singletons. Study results and caveats: At W3, later disease-control patients showed bifurcated PBMC repertoire changes, unlike progressors.

Time point described: pre-treatment baseline. About this clone: The target antigen is unknown.

The clonotype was recovered from a human donor with melanoma. Sequenced material: blood, taken from a patient treated with checkpoint blockade.

CDR3 nucleotides: TGTGCCAGCAGCCCCGGGACTAGCGGGGCCCTGTCACAAGAGACCCAGTACTTC. This translates into CASSPGTSGALSQETQYF. V usage is TRBV7-6 and J usage is TRBJ2-5; TRBD2 matches 13 bases. Trimming removed 5 bases from V and 2 bases from J; junction bases left unmatched: 11. The CDR3 totals 18 residues. CDR1 is SGHVS, CDR2 FNYEAQ, per germline.